The T cell receptor (beta chain) under discussion was sequenced for a study of T cell repertoires in cytomegalovirus infection. Study summary: Matching HLA type, along with CMV infection, was indicated by public TCR beta signatures.

CDR3 length: 15 amino acids. The germline CDR1 and CDR2 sequences are SGHRS and YFSETQ. The ends were cut back, 5 bases at V and 0 bases at J, with 11 bases in the middle. Via MiXCR, TCRdb re-called the reads, giving one row per CDR3 protein. The sample gives some 320,000 distinct CDR3 sequences, approximately 9.5% of which show up once; around 4.5% is in the top ten. This clonotype has only a few counts. V and J are TRBV5-1 and TRBJ1-4; D is uncertain. The sequence derives from a human donor in good health (CMV status not recorded). Some clones in this sample may be carry-over from other donors' samples. The sequencing sample was made of PBMCs. Here the CDR3 reads CASSFQATTNEKLFF. The CDR3 nucleotides read TGCGCCAGCAGTTTCCAGGCTACAACTAATGAAAAACTGTTTTTT. The whole variable domain, filled in from reference TRBV5-1 and TRBJ1-4, reads KAGVTQTPRYLIKTRGQQVTLSCSPISGHRSVSWYQQTPGQGLQFLFEYFSETQRNKGNFPGRFSGRQFSNSRSEMNVSTLELGDSALYLCASSFQATTNEKLFFGSGTQLSVL.